These 5 T cell receptor beta chains share one sample of origin, sequenced in a study of CD8+ T cells in alopecia areata. The sequencing template was cDNA reverse transcribed from extracted RNA. Assay used: immunoSEQ multiplex PCR; TCRdb lists only in-frame clones, some missing. The sample lists about 200,000 clones, more than 30% seen once, with roughly 0.45% in the top ten. Treatment indicated: oral pan-JAK inhibitor, 5-10 mg twice daily. The sample in question was CD4+ T cells sorted from blood, obtained around week 31, from a patient treated with tofacitinib. Receptors were obtained from a human donor with alopecia areata.

The chain joins TRBV29-1 to TRBJ1-2, with 7 bases aligning to TRBD1. With 6 bases clipped from V and 8 bases from J, the junction kept 9 bases outside the gene matches. The CDR3 length is 12 residues. The V gene's germline CDR1 is SQVTM and CDR2 ANQGSEA. For the CDR3, the DNA is TGCAGCGTACTCGGACAGGATCTAGGCTACACCTTC. Its translation: CSVLGQDLGYTF.

This chain uses TRBV27 with TRBJ1-1; 7 nucleotides line up with TRBD1. CDR3 length: 13 amino acids. With V trimmed by 3 bases and J by 11 bases, 9 bases remained unmatched. Per the germline V gene, CDR1 is MNHEY and CDR2 is SMNVEV (reference sequence). The CDR3 reads CASSFDYRGRAFF. CDR3 in DNA: TGTGCCAGCAGTTTCGACTACAGGGGCCGGGCTTTCTTT.

This chain connects TRBV6-5 to TRBJ1-1; 7 bases are shared with TRBD1. The trim removed 2 bases at V and 4 bases at J, leaving 4 bases unmatched. This CDR3 is 14 amino acids long. Germline CDR1 MNHEY, CDR2 SVGAGI. Written as DNA, the CDR3 is TGTGCCAGCAGTTACGGGACAGCCACCACTGAAGCTTTCTTT. Translation: CASSYGTATTEAFF.

This clone was seen only a few times. Here the CDR3 DNA reads TGTGCCTGGAGTGTATTGGTTCTGCAAGCCGGGGAGCAGTACTTC. As protein: CAWSVLVLQAGEQYF. This chain links TRBV30 with TRBJ2-7; D uncertain. The V gene lost 0 bases and the J gene lost 7 bases, with 19 bases spanning the gap. The CDR3 extends over 15 amino acids. Germline V gene lookup returns CDR1 GTSNPN and CDR2 SVGIG (reference sequence). The full variable domain, with the rest looked up from reference TRBV30 and TRBJ2-7, is SQTIHQWPATLVQPVGSPLSLECTVEGTSNPNLYWYRQAAGRGLQLLFYSVGIGQISSEVPQNLSASRPQDRQFILSSKKLLLSDSGFYLCAWSVLVLQAGEQYFGPGTRLTVT.

The gene calls are TRBV18 and TRBJ2-7; D is possibly TRBD1 (6 bases). Trimming took 2 bases from V and 4 from J, leaving 12 bases between them. CDR1 is KGHSH and CDR2 is LQKENI in the germline V gene. The CDR3 covers 14 residues. CDR3 region: CASSPEQGGYEQYF. As DNA, the CDR3 is TGTGCCAGCTCACCAGAACAGGGTGGGTACGAGCAGTACTTC.